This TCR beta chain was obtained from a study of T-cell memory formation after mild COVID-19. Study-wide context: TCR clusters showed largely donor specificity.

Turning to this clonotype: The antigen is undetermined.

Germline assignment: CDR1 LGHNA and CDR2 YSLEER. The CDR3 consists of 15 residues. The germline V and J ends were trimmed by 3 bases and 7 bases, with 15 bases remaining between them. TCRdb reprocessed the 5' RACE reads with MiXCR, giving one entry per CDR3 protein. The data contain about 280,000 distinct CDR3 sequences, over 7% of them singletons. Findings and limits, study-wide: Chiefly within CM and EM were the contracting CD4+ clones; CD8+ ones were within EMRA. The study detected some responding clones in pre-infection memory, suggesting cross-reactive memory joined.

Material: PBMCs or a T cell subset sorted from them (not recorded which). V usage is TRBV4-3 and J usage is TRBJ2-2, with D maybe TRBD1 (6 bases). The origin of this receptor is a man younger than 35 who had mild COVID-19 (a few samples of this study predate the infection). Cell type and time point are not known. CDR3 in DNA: TGCGCCAGCAGCCAGGAGTTTCAGGGGCACGGGGAGCTGTTTTTT. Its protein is CASSQEFQGHGELFF.